Sequencing of this T cell receptor (beta chain) was carried out in a study of cytomegalovirus exposure and HLA in healthy donors. At the level of the study: In an early release, HLA-typed donors contributed 80 million to 95 million unique TCR sequences.

On this clone itself: The target antigen is unknown.

Study-level points and caveats: There were several of the most significant clusters that appeared linked to common viral pathogens in a later analysis. Donors belonging to an Asian-associated ancestry cluster reportedly showed fewer N-insertions in productive TCRs than the approximately 690-donor mean, according to what a later analysis found. Using a false discovery rate of 0.05, a later analysis showed that 16,951 TCR beta sequences were associated with HLA alleles.

The CDR3 covers 15 residues. Between the trimmed V and J ends, which lost 0 bases and 4 bases, there was a span of 12 bases. CDR1 SGHRS and CDR2 YFSETQ come from the germline V gene. Primers for the PCR totalled 60 Vbeta and 13 Jbeta. Data came from immunoSEQ multiplex PCR; TCRdb stores just in-frame clones and leaves some out. The sample holds around 100,000 clones; just under 80% are singletons and the top ten take 4% to 5.5%. Sequenced material: PBMCs. V is TRBV5-1 and J is TRBJ2-3; unclear D gene. The sequence was collected from a male donor in good health and CMV-seropositive. CDR3 sequence: CASSLAAAASDTQYF. CDR3 DNA: TGCGCCAGCAGCTTGGCGGCTGCGGCGTCAGATACGCAGTATTTT.